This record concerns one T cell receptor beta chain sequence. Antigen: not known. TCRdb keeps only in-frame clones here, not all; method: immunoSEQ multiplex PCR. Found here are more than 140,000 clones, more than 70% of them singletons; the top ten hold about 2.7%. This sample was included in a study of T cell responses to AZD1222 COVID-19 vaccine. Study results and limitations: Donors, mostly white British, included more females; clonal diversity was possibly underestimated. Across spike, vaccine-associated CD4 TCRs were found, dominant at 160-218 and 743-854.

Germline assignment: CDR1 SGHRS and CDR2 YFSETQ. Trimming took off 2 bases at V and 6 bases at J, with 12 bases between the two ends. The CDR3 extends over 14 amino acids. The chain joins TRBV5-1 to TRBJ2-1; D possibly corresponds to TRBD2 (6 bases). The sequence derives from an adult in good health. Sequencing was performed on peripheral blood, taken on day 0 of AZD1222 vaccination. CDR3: CASSLRDSGNEQFF. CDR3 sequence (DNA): TGCGCCAGCAGCTTACGGGACTCGGGCAATGAGCAGTTCTTC.